This TCR beta chain was sequenced during a study of cytomegalovirus exposure and HLA in healthy donors. Study-level points and caveats: In a later analysis, DRB1 alleles had the most associated TCRs; HLA-C alleles the fewest.

Primers included in the PCR were 60 Vbeta and 13 Jbeta primers. Here immunoSEQ multiplex PCR was the method, and the copy in TCRdb shows in-frame clones only, minus some. Of about 140,000 clones in the sample, about 66% were seen once. This clone was seen a handful of times. Its antigen remains unknown. The V gene's germline CDR1 is SGHNT and CDR2 YYREEE (reference sequence). V shed 0 bases, J shed 7 bases, and the junction held 10 bases outside the gene matches. This CDR3 is built from 16 residues. Healthy bone marrow donors supplied every sample. This chain uses TRBV5-4 with TRBJ2-5; 9 positions match TRBD2. Sequenced sample: PBMCs. The source is a human donor in good health. The CDR3 bases are TGTGCCAGCAGCTTGGAAGGCGGGAGGGCCGGCGGGACCCAGTACTTC. Protein sequence: CASSLEGGRAGGTQYF.